One TCR beta chain is described in this entry. Its antigen is currently unknown. J gave up 4 bases and V 6 bases, and 10 bases lay outside the gene matches. The CDR3 is 17 residues long. CDR1 MNHEY and CDR2 SVGEGT come from the germline V gene. This sample was included in a study of T cell repertoires in cytomegalovirus infection. Looking at the study overall: CMV infection plus the matching HLA type was flagged by public TCR beta signatures.

A single record per CDR3 protein comes from TCRdb applying MiXCR to the reads. The sample has about 490,000 distinct CDR3 sequences, more than 25% seen once. Regarding the study as a whole: Carriers of CMV plus the relevant HLA were identified by cumulative public TCR beta family frequency. Clonotypes of TCR beta that were HLA-C-restricted and CMV-specific dominated the ex vivo response.

The receptor was derived from a human donor in good health (CMV status not recorded). Some clones in this sample may be carry-over from other donors' samples. The chain couples TRBV6-2 or TRBV6-3 to TRBJ2-5; the match to TRBD2 covers 14 bases. Sequencing used PBMCs. The CDR3 region has the DNA TGTGCCAGCAGCCTCGGACTAGCGGGAGGATTCGGAGAGACCCAGTACTTC. This encodes CASSLGLAGGFGETQYF.